This TCR beta chain comes out of a study of CD8+ T cells in alopecia areata. Overall study context: For 6 to 18 months, tofacitinib was taken, and 6 months off drug followed. Overall study results and limits: Possibly because of HLA-related factors, TCR sharing was less clear across patients than in mice. Clonality was higher in lesional than normal scalp, especially in alopecia totalis/universalis.

Peripheral blood samples and lesional scalp punch biopsies were obtained from alopecia areata patients. RNA extraction was followed by reverse transcription into cDNA, which acted as the sequencing template. Some clones are missing from TCRdb's copy, which holds only in-frame ones; the method was immunoSEQ multiplex PCR. Altogether about 15,000 clones are present, almost 60% being singletons, with the ten largest covering around 12%. In the case of this clone: Its antigen is not identified.

Germline loops: CDR1 SGDLS, CDR2 YYNGEE. The CDR3 covers 15 residues. The V gene end was trimmed by 4 bases and the J gene end by 5 bases; junction bases not matched to a gene: 11. The chain recombines TRBV9 with TRBJ2-5; 7 bases are shared with TRBD2. The origin of this receptor is a human donor with alopecia areata. Source material: skin. The CDR3: CASSTPAGDSETQYF. In DNA, the CDR3 is TGTGCCAGCAGCACCCCCGCGGGAGACTCGGAGACCCAGTACTTC.